Shown below are 26 T cell receptor beta chains from a single sample sequenced in a study of response to subunit inactivated influenza vaccine. TCRdb reanalysed the RT-PCR reads using MiXCR and keeps one entry per CDR3 protein. Here the sample spans hundreds of thousands of distinct CDR3 sequences, about 11% being singletons. This sample was also put to use in a study of T cells expressing NK-cell markers. In that study: Libraries used 5'RACE template switching adding universal primer site and UMIs.

This specimen consisted of PBMCs from blood, obtained on the day of vaccination. These receptor sequences come from a man aged 50 to 59 who received an inactivated influenza vaccine.

This clonotype has a handful of counts. The chain has TRBV4-3 and TRBJ1-4, with 8 bases that match TRBD1. Germline loops: CDR1 LGHNA, CDR2 YSLEER. The length of the CDR3 is 16 residues. V shed 0 bases and J 8 bases; nucleotides not matched to a gene: 8. This chain's CDR3 is CASSQDPQGVGEKLFF. CDR3 coding DNA: TGCGCCAGCAGCCAAGACCCACAGGGGGTGGGAGAAAAACTGTTTTTT.

For this clonotype: This may stem from a read error, because a much larger clone lies one nucleotide away. This chain links TRBV20-1 with TRBJ2-7; D tentatively fits TRBD1 or TRBD2 (5 bases each). Per the germline V gene, CDR1 is DFQATT and CDR2 is SNEGSKA (reference sequence). There are 12 residues in the CDR3. V was clipped by 3 bases and J by 4 bases, with 10 bases between them. The CDR3: CSASIGTYEQYF. The CDR3 DNA sequence: TGCAGTGCTAGTATAGGGACGTACGAGCAGTACTTC.

This clonotype has a handful of counts. This chain links TRBV5-5 with TRBJ2-7; D assignment may be TRBD1 or TRBD2 (5 bases each). The CDR3 is 13 residues long. Germline V CDR1 and CDR2: SGHKS, YYEKEE (reference sequence). Trimming removed 7 bases at V and 2 bases at J, with 13 bases between. Here the CDR3 DNA reads TGTGCCAGCGGGTCCGGGGCCACCTACGAGCAGTACTTC. This gives the protein CASGSGATYEQYF.

In its sample, this clonotype was seen a few times. The V call is TRBV6-6, the J call TRBJ1-1; D call uncertain. Trimming left V 7 bases short and J 3 bases short, with 9 bases between. The CDR3 contains 12 residues. Germline values: CDR1 MNHNY, CDR2 SVGAGI (reference sequence). DNA of the CDR3: TGTGCCAGCACCCAGGTGGACACTGAAGCTTTCTTT. The encoded protein is CASTQVDTEAFF.

In its sample, this clonotype was seen a few times. J is TRBJ1-2 and V is TRBV5-1; no definite D call. The CDR3 consists of 16 residues. The V gene lost 0 bases and the J gene lost 0 bases, with 12 bases spanning the gap. Germline values: CDR1 SGHRS, CDR2 YFSETQ. The CDR3 coding sequence is TGCGCCAGCAGCTTGGTGACGCAACCTACTAACTATGGCTACACCTTC. Translation gives CASSLVTQPTNYGYTF.

The V and J genes are TRBV28 and TRBJ2-1; 7 bases align to TRBD2. The CDR3 covers 14 residues. Germline loops: CDR1 MDHEN, CDR2 SYDVKM. V was pared by 7 bases and J by 2 bases, with 5 bases of the junction left unmatched. CDR3 protein: CASIPGGTYNEQFF. In DNA, the CDR3 is TGTGCCAGCATCCCGGGGGGTACCTACAATGAGCAGTTCTTC.

This clonotype was detected only a few times. The chain joins TRBV28 to TRBJ1-1, with D perhaps TRBD1 (5 bases). Germline-derived CDR1 and CDR2 are MDHEN and SYDVKM. V lost 3 bases to trimming and J lost 1 base, with 12 bases between them. The CDR3 has 15 residues. This CDR3 reads CASSFTLGGNTEAFF. CDR3 sequence (DNA): TGTGCCAGCAGTTTCACCCTCGGGGGGAACACTGAAGCTTTCTTT.

The V gene is TRBV5-1, the J gene TRBJ2-1, with D perhaps TRBD2 (6 bases). Trimming shortened V by 4 bases and J by 3 bases, and 14 bases separated the two germline ends. Germline V lookup: CDR1 SGHRS, CDR2 YFSETQ. CDR3 length equals 15 residues. The CDR3 region has the DNA TGCGCCAGCAGCGCAAAGGTGGGACTCTACAATGAGCAGTTCTTC. Its protein is CASSAKVGLYNEQFF.

The gene calls are TRBV20-1 and TRBJ1-6, with no clear D. The ends were cut back, 1 base at V and 5 bases at J, with 12 bases in the middle. The CDR3 has 15 residues. Germline loops: CDR1 DFQATT, CDR2 SNEGSKA (reference sequence). CDR3 region: CSARVPGENNSPLHF. CDR3 DNA: TGCAGTGCTAGAGTACCGGGCGAGAATAATTCACCCCTCCACTTT.

V is TRBV12-3 or TRBV12-4 and J is TRBJ2-1; 11 bases are a match to TRBD2. CDR3 size: 17 residues. With 6 bases clipped from V and 1 base from J, the junction kept 8 bases outside the gene matches. CDR3 amino acids: CASSRGLAGGSYNEQFF. The DNA for the CDR3 is TGTGCCAGCAGCCGGGGCCTAGCGGGGGGTTCCTACAATGAGCAGTTCTTC.

V usage is TRBV29-1 and J usage is TRBJ2-7; 7 nucleotides align to TRBD1. The junction had 8 bases not matched to a gene; V was cut back by 1 base and J by 2 bases. CDR3 size: 15 residues. CDR1 SQVTM and CDR2 ANQGSEA come from the germline V gene. The chain's CDR3 is CSVEGLRQGAYEQYF. In DNA, the CDR3 is TGCAGCGTTGAAGGTTTAAGACAGGGAGCCTACGAGCAGTACTTC.

This clonotype has only a few counts. The chain employs TRBV6-1 and TRBJ1-1, with D unresolved. The V and J ends lost 0 bases and 7 bases respectively, with 9 bases between them. In germline, CDR1 is MNHNS, CDR2 SASEGT. This CDR3 comprises 13 residues. The CDR3 spells CASSEALLLEAFF. The CDR3 DNA follows: TGTGCCAGCAGTGAAGCGCTGTTACTTGAAGCTTTCTTT.

This clonotype was seen ten or more times. The chain combines TRBV4-2 with TRBJ2-1; 9 nucleotides agree with TRBD2. Germline CDR1 and CDR2: LGHNA and YNFKEQ. Unmatched junction bases numbered 11, after V lost 4 bases and J lost 7 bases. CDR3 length: 16 amino acids. The CDR3 DNA sequence: TGTGCCAGCAGCCCATCCGGGACTAGCCTCTCAAATGAGCAGTTCTTC. Translating it yields CASSPSGTSLSNEQFF.

The chain joins TRBV6-5 to TRBJ2-7, with TRBD2 identical over 12 bases. Germline V gene data show CDR1 as MNHEY and CDR2 as SVGAGI. Trimming removed 4 bases from V and 6 bases from J; junction bases left unmatched: 10. The CDR3 extends over 16 amino acids. CDR3 sequence: CASSSGTSGPSGEQYF. CDR3 nucleotides: TGTGCCAGCAGTTCTGGGACTAGCGGGCCCTCGGGCGAGCAGTACTTC.

DNA for the CDR3: TGTGCCAGCAGCCAAGATCAGGGCAGGGTAACAGATACGCAGTATTTT. Protein: CASSQDQGRVTDTQYF. The rearrangement links TRBV4-2 to TRBJ2-3, with a possible D match to TRBD1 (5 bases). The germline gives CDR1 LGHNA, CDR2 YNFKEQ. Trimming took 0 bases from V and 3 from J, leaving 13 bases between them. The CDR3 is 16 amino acids.

The rearrangement uses TRBV12-3 or TRBV12-4 and TRBJ2-3; D is perhaps TRBD1 or TRBD2 (5 bases each). V lost 6 bases to trimming and J lost 5 bases, with 24 bases between them. The CDR3 contains 17 residues. CDR3 sequence: CASSPGSRRSAEDTQYF. CDR3 DNA: TGTGCCAGCAGCCCAGGGTCAAGACGCTCAGCGGAAGATACGCAGTATTTT.

This clonotype was found many times. The V call is TRBV12-3 or TRBV12-4, the J call TRBJ2-7; TRBD1 agrees at 9 bases. V shed 2 bases and J 2 bases; nucleotides not matched to a gene: 7. The CDR3 extends over 16 amino acids. The DNA for the CDR3 is TGTGCCAGCAGTTTAAGAATGGGACAGGGTCCCTACGAGCAGTACTTC. Translation gives CASSLRMGQGPYEQYF.

This clonotype was counted between two and nine times. This chain uses TRBV6-1 with TRBJ2-3, with D possibly matching TRBD1 (5 bases). The germline gives CDR1 MNHNS, CDR2 SASEGT. CDR3 length equals 14 residues. The V gene lost 6 bases and the J gene lost 0 bases, with 10 bases spanning the gap. CDR3 nucleotide sequence: TGTGCCAGCAGACCCTGGACAAGCACAGATACGCAGTATTTT. Protein product: CASRPWTSTDTQYF.

The rearrangement links TRBV20-1 to TRBJ2-1; D remains unclear. CDR3 size: 11 residues. CDR1 and CDR2 from the germline V gene are DFQATT and SNEGSKA (reference sequence). V lost 1 base and J 6 bases, leaving 4 bases between the germline ends. CDR3 in DNA: TGCAGTGCTAGAGGGCCCAATGAGCAGTTCTTC. Its protein is CSARGPNEQFF.

The chain recombines TRBV2 with TRBJ1-6; 9 bases map to TRBD1. V shed 6 bases, J shed 9 bases, and the junction held 9 bases outside the gene matches. Germline CDR1 SNHLY, CDR2 FYNNEI. CDR3 length: 15 amino acids. CDR3 in amino acids: CASRARTGEGSPLHF. The CDR3 DNA reads as TGTGCCAGCAGAGCCCGGACAGGGGAGGGTTCACCCCTCCACTTT.

This clonotype appeared a few times. This chain uses TRBV12-3 or TRBV12-4 with TRBJ2-7, with a tentative D call TRBD1 (5 bases). CDR3 length: 13 residues. V lost 4 bases and J 2 bases, leaving 9 bases between the germline ends. CDR3 loop: CASSWSGTYEQYF. The CDR3 DNA sequence: TGTGCCAGCAGTTGGTCAGGGACCTACGAGCAGTACTTC.

The sample holds a few counts of this clonotype. This chain connects TRBV10-3 to TRBJ1-1; TRBD1 aligns across 7 bases. Germline V gene lookup returns CDR1 ENHRY and CDR2 SYGVKD. After removal of 3 bases from V and 1 base from J, the junction contained 8 bases not matched to a gene. The CDR3 length is 16 residues. For the CDR3, the DNA is TGTGCCATCAGTGATCTTGGGGGACAGCCGAACACTGAAGCTTTCTTT. Translation: CAISDLGGQPNTEAFF.

The chain joins TRBV28 to TRBJ2-1; tentative D call: TRBD1 (5 bases). Germline assignment: CDR1 MDHEN and CDR2 SYDVKM. Trimming cost V 2 bases and J 5 bases, with 10 bases left between them. The CDR3 runs 14 residues. The CDR3: CASSLGWTNNEQFF. CDR3 nucleotides: TGTGCCAGCAGTTTAGGGTGGACAAACAATGAGCAGTTCTTC.

The chain recombines TRBV2 with TRBJ2-7; 12 bases are shared with TRBD2. There are 16 residues in the CDR3. V lost 4 bases, J lost 0 bases, and 4 bases stayed unmatched. Germline V CDR1 and CDR2: SNHLY, FYNNEI. CDR3 region: CASSALAGGSSYEQYF. In DNA, the CDR3 is TGTGCCAGCAGTGCGCTAGCGGGGGGGAGCTCCTACGAGCAGTACTTC.

This chain connects TRBV5-1 to TRBJ2-7, with 8 bases fitting TRBD1. CDR1 is SGHRS and CDR2 is YFSETQ in the germline V gene. Trimming removed 4 bases from V and 5 bases from J; junction bases left unmatched: 5. The length of the CDR3 is 13 residues. CDR3: CASSRWTGNEQYF. DNA of the CDR3: TGCGCCAGCAGCAGGTGGACAGGGAACGAGCAGTACTTC.

The chain combines TRBV5-4 with TRBJ2-5; D remains ambiguous. This CDR3 spans 16 amino acids. V was shortened by 1 base and J by 4 bases, with 17 bases between the two germline ends. Per germline, CDR1 SGHNT and CDR2 YYREEE (reference sequence). In DNA, the CDR3 is TGTGCCAGCAGCTTGCGGTCCTTTTTAGGAGTAGAGACCCAGTACTTC. Protein sequence: CASSLRSFLGVETQYF. Full variable domain (outside the CDR3, taken from reference TRBV5-4 and TRBJ2-5): ETGVTQSPTHLIKTRGQQVTLRCSSQSGHNTVSWYQQALGQGPQFIFQYYREEENGRGNFPPRFSGLQFPNYSSELNVNALELDDSALYLCASSLRSFLGVETQYFGPGTRLLVL.